The sequence of this TCR beta chain was determined in a study of T-cell reconstitution after alpha-beta-depleted transplantation in children. During its preparation, the TCRbeta library received unique molecular identifiers. Each CDR3 protein is one row after TCRdb ran MiXCR on the PCR reads. The repertoire includes about 610,000 distinct CDR3 sequences, over 9.5% of them detected once, and less than 4.5% sits in the top ten. Trimming cost V 7 bases and J 3 bases; bases outside gene matches: 5. Germline CDR1 SGHVS, CDR2 FQNEAQ. The CDR3 is 13 amino acids. This clonotype was observed a few times. Material: PBMCs from the stem cell graft donor, obtained from the stem cell graft. This TCR derives from a human donor who donated a stem cell graft to a child with acute myeloid leukemia. V usage is TRBV7-8 and J usage is TRBJ1-1; TRBD1 matches 7 bases. As DNA, the CDR3 is TGTGCCAGCAAAGGACAGGTGGACACTGAAGCTTTCTTT. It codes for CASKGQVDTEAFF.